These T cell receptor beta chains were read from a single sample in a study of T-cell reconstitution after alpha-beta-depleted transplantation in children. One entry per CDR3 protein, called by TCRdb with MiXCR from the PCR reads. The sample comprises a few hundred thousand distinct CDR3 sequences, 25% to 30% of which are singletons, and just over 35% rests with the top ten. The material sequenced was PBMCs, taken before TCRalphabeta/CD19-depleted stem cell transplant. Source of these receptors: a boy younger than two with Wiskott-Aldrich syndrome, due to receive a stem cell transplant. Each CDR3 is given with its conserved first and last residue. A D gene is named only where the DNA matches it firmly. Some rows mark clone size as missing; the rest say once, few, many or name a class of expanded clone.

TRBJ2-1 | TRBD1 | few | TRBV7-3 | CASSPRTGGVEQFF | TGTGCCAGCAGCCCTCGGACAGGGGGCGTTGAGCAGTTCTTC
TRBJ1-1 | NA | NA | TRBV20-1 | CSAHQNLNTEAFF | TGCAGTGCGCATCAGAATTTGAACACTGAAGCTTTCTTT
TRBJ2-1 | TRBD2 | NA | TRBV19 | CASSSTLLAGSLNEQFF | TGTGCCAGTAGTTCGACCCTACTAGCGGGATCTTTAAACGAGCAGTTCTTC
TRBJ1-4 | NA | NA | TRBV18 | CASSRGPGPEKLFF | TGTGCCAGCTCACGGGGTCCCGGCCCGGAAAAACTGTTTTTT
TRBJ2-5 | NA | few | TRBV5-1 | CASSPNGLRGETQYF | TGCGCCAGCAGCCCAAACGGACTCCGAGGGGAGACCCAGTACTTC
TRBJ1-1 | NA | once | TRBV5-5 | CASSLEVTDIEAFF | TGTGCCAGCAGCTTGGAGGTGACAGACATTGAAGCTTTCTTT
TRBJ2-1 | NA | NA | TRBV5-1 | CASSTGISYNEQFF | TGCGCCAGCAGCACGGGGATCTCCTACAATGAGCAGTTCTTC
TRBJ2-1 | TRBD2 | few | TRBV27 | CASSLWTSGHNEQFF | TGTGCCAGCAGCTTATGGACTAGCGGGCACAATGAGCAGTTCTTC
TRBJ2-1 | TRBD1 | few | TRBV5-1 | CASSLGGTGLYNEQFF | TGCGCCAGCAGCTTGGGCGGGACAGGGTTGTACAATGAGCAGTTCTTC
TRBJ2-1 | NA | NA | TRBV30 | CAWSGYSYNEQFF | TGTGCCTGGAGTGGGTACTCGTACAATGAGCAGTTCTTC
TRBJ2-7 | TRBD1 | NA | TRBV5-1 | CASRLAGTGNYEQYF | TGCGCCAGCAGGTTGGCCGGGACAGGGAACTACGAGCAGTACTTC
TRBJ1-2 | NA | few | TRBV30 | CAWRQLDCLSCGYTF | TGTGCCTGGAGGCAGTTAGACTGCCTGTCTTGCGGCTACACCTTC
TRBJ2-6 | TRBD2 | NA | TRBV6-5 | CASSSQLAGLSGANVLTF | TGTGCCAGCAGTTCCCAACTAGCGGGTCTCTCTGGGGCCAACGTCCTGACTTTC
TRBJ2-2 | TRBD1 | few | TRBV11-2 | CASSLQYPGGAGELFF | TGTGCCAGCAGCTTACAATACCCAGGGGGAGCGGGGGAGCTGTTTTTT
TRBJ2-3 | NA | few | TRBV5-6 | CASSYREFYDTQYF | TGTGCCAGCAGCTATCGGGAGTTTTATGATACGCAGTATTTT
TRBJ1-2 | NA | NA | TRBV5-6 | CASRRRMFNYGYTF | TGTGCCAGCAGACGACGGATGTTTAACTATGGCTACACCTTC